These T cell receptor beta chains were read from a single sample in a study of cytomegalovirus exposure and HLA in healthy donors. The table came from immunoSEQ multiplex PCR; TCRdb's copy has only in-frame clones and leaves some out. The table includes 150,000 to 200,000 clones, 75% to 90% detected once. The source material was PBMCs. These TCRs come from a woman aged 18-30 years in good health and CMV-seronegative. Each CDR3 is given with its conserved first and last residue. A D gene is named only where the DNA matches it firmly. Clone size is given for some rows only: seen once, a few or many times, or a class if the clone is expanded.

V gene: TRBV7-9
D gene: .
J gene: TRBJ1-1
clone size: .
CDR3 protein: CASSLPAKNTEAFF
CDR3 DNA: TGTGCCAGCAGCCTTCCCGCGAAGAACACTGAAGCTTTCTTT

V gene: TRBV5-1
D gene: TRBD1
J gene: TRBJ2-7
clone size: .
CDR3 protein: CASTKLRPTGNEDEQYF
CDR3 DNA: TGCGCCAGCACGAAATTGCGCCCGACAGGGAATGAAGACGAGCAGTACTTC

V gene: TRBV19
D gene: TRBD1
J gene: TRBJ1-6
clone size: .
CDR3 protein: CASRTTGGFYNSPLHF
CDR3 DNA: TGTGCCAGTAGAACCACAGGGGGCTTCTATAATTCACCCCTCCACTTT

V gene: TRBV9
D gene: .
J gene: TRBJ1-2
clone size: .
CDR3 protein: CASSPEMTGNYGYTF
CDR3 DNA: TGTGCCAGCAGCCCGGAGATGACAGGCAACTATGGCTACACCTTC

V gene: TRBV18
D gene: TRBD1
J gene: TRBJ2-5
clone size: .
CDR3 protein: CASSRDRGEIQYF
CDR3 DNA: TGTGCCAGCTCACGGGACAGGGGAGAGATCCAGTACTTC

V gene: TRBV7-9
D gene: TRBD2
J gene: TRBJ2-1
clone size: .
CDR3 protein: CASSPPRGLHEQFF
CDR3 DNA: TGTGCCAGCAGCCCTCCCCGGGGACTACATGAGCAGTTCTTC

V gene: TRBV5-1
D gene: .
J gene: TRBJ2-1
clone size: .
CDR3 protein: CASSFEAGRYNEQFF
CDR3 DNA: TGCGCCAGCAGCTTTGAAGCGGGTAGATACAATGAGCAGTTCTTC

V gene: TRBV5-1
D gene: TRBD2
J gene: TRBJ2-7
clone size: .
CDR3 protein: CASSLTSGGPSYEQYF
CDR3 DNA: TGCGCCAGCAGCTTGACTAGCGGGGGGCCATCCTACGAGCAGTACTTC

V gene: TRBV5-6
D gene: .
J gene: TRBJ2-1
clone size: once
CDR3 protein: CASSPGQTEQFF
CDR3 DNA: TGTGCCAGCAGTCCCGGACAGACTGAGCAGTTCTTC

V gene: TRBV29-1
D gene: .
J gene: TRBJ2-4
clone size: .
CDR3 protein: CSVVGDVGKNIQYF
CDR3 DNA: TGCAGCGTTGTAGGGGATGTGGGCAAAAACATTCAGTACTTC

V gene: TRBV19
D gene: .
J gene: TRBJ1-2
clone size: .
CDR3 protein: CASRIATYPSYGYTF
CDR3 DNA: TGTGCCAGTAGGATCGCAACTTACCCATCCTATGGCTACACCTTC